This passage covers 31 T cell receptor beta chains from one sample sequenced in a study of T cell changes during pregnancy in multiple sclerosis. This table comes from immunoSEQ multiplex PCR, and its TCRdb copy is limited to in-frame clones, with some not included. Among about 77,000 clones listed, about nine tenths were seen once. This sample comprised peripheral blood, obtained before pregnancy. The source is a female donor with multiple sclerosis, enrolled in a pregnancy study.

This clone was detected ten times or more. V and J are TRBV28 and TRBJ2-7; perhaps TRBD1 as D (6 bases). This CDR3 has 14 amino acids. Germline assignment: CDR1 MDHEN and CDR2 SYDVKM. Between the trimmed V and J ends, which lost 6 bases and 3 bases, there was a span of 15 bases. The CDR3 is CASRLTGTYYEQYF. CDR3 sequence (DNA): TGTGCCAGCAGGCTGACAGGAACCTACTACGAGCAGTACTTC. Complete variable domain (other parts from reference TRBV28 and TRBJ2-7): DVKVTQSSRYLVKRTGEKVFLECVQDMDHENMFWYRQDPGLGLRLIYFSYDVKMKEKGDIPEGYSVSREKKERFSLILESASTNQTSMYLCASRLTGTYYEQYFGPGTRLTVT.

V and J are TRBV15 and TRBJ1-1; D call uncertain. This CDR3 has 14 amino acids. Germline V CDR1 and CDR2: LNHNV, YYDKDF (reference sequence). Trimming cost V 0 bases and J 6 bases, with 11 bases left between them. The CDR3 sequence is CATSRDLVGPEAFF. The CDR3 bases are TGTGCCACCAGCAGAGATCTCGTGGGCCCTGAAGCTTTCTTT.

This sequence joins TRBV6-1 and TRBJ2-6; D is perhaps TRBD1 (5 bases). The CDR3 extends over 16 amino acids. V lost 4 bases to trimming and J lost 5 bases, with 15 bases between them. CDR1 is MNHNS, CDR2 SASEGT, per germline. The CDR3, as DNA: TGTGCCAGCAGTGGTCGTGGGGCCGGTCGGGCCAACGTCCTGACTTTC. Translation: CASSGRGAGRANVLTF.

This chain connects TRBV5-6 to TRBJ2-1; 12 nucleotides agree with TRBD2. Germline CDR1 reads SGHDT; CDR2 reads YYEEEE. The trim removed 4 bases at V and 2 bases at J, leaving 7 bases unmatched. CDR3 length: 17 amino acids. The CDR3 sequence: CASSGGLAGLTYNEQFF. The CDR3 nucleotides read TGTGCCAGCAGCGGGGGACTAGCGGGTCTTACCTACAATGAGCAGTTCTTC.

The chain recombines TRBV2 with TRBJ2-7, with D possibly matching TRBD1 (5 bases). Germline V gives CDR1 SNHLY, CDR2 FYNNEI. The germline V and J ends were trimmed by 9 bases and 1 base, with 13 bases remaining between them. This CDR3 is 13 amino acids long. The CDR3 bases are TGTGCCAGAGAGACAGTCGGATCCTACGAGCAGTACTTC. Translating it yields CARETVGSYEQYF.

This clone was detected only once. This sequence joins TRBV5-4 and TRBJ2-7, with TRBD1 matching over 8 bases. This CDR3 contains 13 residues. Unmatched junction bases numbered 2, after V lost 3 bases and J lost 3 bases. Germline assignment: CDR1 SGHNT and CDR2 YYREEE (reference sequence). CDR3 nucleotide sequence: TGTGCCAGCAGCTGGGACAGGCACTACGAGCAGTACTTC. Encoded protein: CASSWDRHYEQYF.

This sequence joins TRBV6-5 and TRBJ1-2; D may be TRBD1 (5 bases). The V and J ends lost 7 bases and 3 bases respectively, with 12 bases between them. The germline CDR1 and CDR2 sequences are MNHEY and SVGAGI. This CDR3 spans 13 amino acids. The CDR3 sequence is CASTQGRHYGYTF. Written as DNA, the CDR3 is TGTGCCAGCACCCAGGGTCGGCACTATGGCTACACCTTC.

The rearrangement uses TRBV4-3 and TRBJ1-1; no clear D gene. The CDR3 has 14 amino acids. V shed 4 bases and J shed 4 bases, with 13 bases lying between them. Germline lookup yields CDR1 LGHNA and CDR2 YSLEER. CDR3 region: CASSRTEGSTEAFF. The CDR3 DNA follows: TGCGCCAGCAGCCGGACCGAGGGTAGCACTGAAGCTTTCTTT.

The chain employs TRBV18 and TRBJ2-1; TRBD2 might be the D (6 bases). V gave up 0 bases and J gave up 3 bases, with 12 bases separating them. This CDR3 region has 16 residues. CDR1 is KGHSH, CDR2 LQKENI, per germline. CDR3: CASSPPEGSVYNEQFF. CDR3 coding DNA: TGTGCCAGCTCACCACCGGAGGGGTCGGTCTACAATGAGCAGTTCTTC.

This chain links TRBV27 with TRBJ1-5; D ambiguous. Germline V gene lookup returns CDR1 MNHEY and CDR2 SMNVEV (reference sequence). The length of the CDR3 is 16 residues. The germline V and J ends were trimmed by 6 bases and 4 bases, with 19 bases remaining between them. This chain's CDR3 is CASSPYTPGGNQPQHF. CDR3 DNA: TGTGCCAGCAGCCCCTACACTCCAGGAGGGAATCAGCCCCAGCATTTT.

The chain recombines TRBV11-3 with TRBJ2-5, with D unclear. Trimming removed 3 bases from V and 5 bases from J, with 10 bases in between. The CDR3 is made up of 13 amino acids. Per the germline V gene, CDR1 is SGHNT and CDR2 is YENEEA. Written as DNA, the CDR3 is TGTGCCAGCAGCTTTAACAGCTGGGAGACCCAGTACTTC. Protein sequence: CASSFNSWETQYF.

The chain joins TRBV19 to TRBJ2-7; tentative D call: TRBD1 (6 bases). CDR3 length equals 13 residues. The germline gives CDR1 LNHDA, CDR2 SQIVND (reference sequence). Trimming cost V 6 bases and J 1 base, with 10 bases left between them. CDR3 region: CASSLQGSYEQYF. CDR3 nucleotides: TGTGCCAGTAGCTTACAGGGATCCTACGAGCAGTACTTC.

In this sample, this clone turned up once. The chain has TRBV7-3 and TRBJ2-7; possible D gene TRBD1, 6 bases. This CDR3 has 13 amino acids. V was pared by 5 bases and J by 5 bases, with 13 bases between. Germline V gene sequence: CDR1 SGHTA, CDR2 FQGTGA. Written as DNA, the CDR3 is TGTGCCAGCAGCCACGACAGGCTCGACGAGCAGTACTTC. This translates into CASSHDRLDEQYF. Together with reference TRBV7-3 and TRBJ2-7, the CDR3 gives the full variable domain: GAGVSQTPSNKVTEKGKYVELRCDPISGHTALYWYRQSLGQGPEFLIYFQGTGAADDSGLPNDRFFAVRPEGSVSTLKIQRTERGDSAVYLCASSHDRLDEQYFGPGTRLTVT.

The rearrangement joins TRBV7-9 to TRBJ2-7, with TRBD1 matching over 9 bases. The germline gives CDR1 SEHNR, CDR2 FQNEAQ (reference sequence). Unmatched junction bases numbered 7, after V lost 5 bases and J lost 2 bases. The CDR3 totals 15 residues. The CDR3, as DNA: TGTGCCAGCAGCGTGGGGACAGGGCTAACCTACGAGCAGTACTTC. Translated, it gives CASSVGTGLTYEQYF.

V usage is TRBV7-2 and J usage is TRBJ2-5; 10 bases fit TRBD2. The CDR3 contains 16 residues. The V and J ends lost 4 bases and 5 bases, in that order; junction bases with no gene match: 10. Germline V gene lookup returns CDR1 SGHTA and CDR2 FQGNSA. The CDR3 here is CASSSQGLAGEETQYF. In DNA form, the CDR3 reads TGTGCCAGCAGCTCGCAGGGCCTAGCGGGGGAGGAGACCCAGTACTTC. The variable domain in full, with the rest retrieved from reference TRBV7-2 and TRBJ2-5, is GAGVSQSPSNKVTEKGKDVELRCDPISGHTALYWYRQSLGQGLEFLIYFQGNSAPDKSGLPSDRFSAERTGGSVSTLTIQRTQQEDSAVYLCASSSQGLAGEETQYFGPGTRLLVL.

The V gene is TRBV21-1, the J gene TRBJ1-5. TRBV21-1 corresponds to a pseudogene. The CDR3 sequence is 18 residues long. DNA of the CDR3: TGTGCCAGCAGCAAATGGGGGGTTGGGGGGTTCAGCAATCAGCCCCAGCATTTT. Encoded protein: CASSKWGVGGFSNQPQHF.

This chain joins TRBV4-2 and TRBJ2-2; 10 bases agree with TRBD1. The germline V gene has CDR1 LGHNA and CDR2 YNFKEQ. The V gene end was trimmed by 4 bases and the J gene end by 3 bases; junction bases not matched to a gene: 2. This CDR3 comprises 15 residues. CDR3 coding DNA: TGTGCCAGCAGCCCCGGGACAGGGGACACCGGGGAGCTGTTTTTT. This translates into CASSPGTGDTGELFF.

The chain couples TRBV19 to TRBJ1-1; 10 bases are a match to TRBD1. This CDR3 has 13 amino acids. The V and J ends lost 10 bases and 3 bases, in that order; junction bases with no gene match: 5. Germline V gene data show CDR1 as LNHDA and CDR2 as SQIVND (reference sequence). CDR3 in amino acids: CATRDRGYTEAFF. CDR3 DNA sequence: TGTGCCACTCGGGACAGGGGTTACACTGAAGCTTTCTTT.

The chain uses TRBV6-6 and TRBJ1-1, with unresolved D. CDR1 and CDR2 from the germline V gene are MNHNY and SVGAGI (reference sequence). CDR3 length equals 14 residues. V gave up 2 bases and J gave up 2 bases, with 9 bases separating them. The CDR3 DNA follows: TGTGCCAGCAGTTACCTGGCGGTTAACACTGAAGCTTTCTTT. Its protein product is CASSYLAVNTEAFF.

This clone was seen a single time. The V and J genes are TRBV5-5 and TRBJ2-1, with 8 positions matching TRBD2. With 0 bases clipped from V and 6 bases from J, the junction kept 8 bases outside the gene matches. The CDR3 contains 16 residues. CDR1 and CDR2 (germline): SGHKS, YYEKEE (reference sequence). CDR3 coding DNA: TGTGCCAGCAGCTTGGTCGGGGGGGCCAGAGTCAATGAGCAGTTCTTC. It is translated as CASSLVGGARVNEQFF.

This chain joins TRBV2 and TRBJ1-5, with D possibly TRBD1 on 6 matching bases. This CDR3 comprises 13 residues. Trimming shortened V by 0 bases and J by 9 bases, and 9 bases separated the two germline ends. Germline V lookup: CDR1 SNHLY, CDR2 FYNNEI. CDR3 residues: CASSEALGAPQHF. CDR3 nucleotides: TGTGCCAGCAGTGAAGCGCTGGGGGCGCCCCAGCATTTT.

This chain connects TRBV19 to TRBJ1-1; D not certain. This CDR3 region has 13 residues. V dropped 3 bases and J dropped 11 bases, with 16 bases sitting between them. In germline, CDR1 is LNHDA, CDR2 SQIVND (reference sequence). The CDR3 protein is CASSIGGSVGAFF. The CDR3 region has the DNA TGTGCCAGTAGTATTGGCGGGTCCGTGGGTGCTTTCTTT. The variable domain in full, with the rest retrieved from reference TRBV19 and TRBJ1-1, is DGGITQSPKYLFRKEGQNVTLSCEQNLNHDAMYWYRQDPGQGLRLIYYSQIVNDFQKGDIAEGYSVSREKKESFPLTVTSAQKNPTAFYLCASSIGGSVGAFFGQGTRLTVV.

The V gene is TRBV7-9, the J gene TRBJ2-5; 10 nucleotides match TRBD1. CDR3 length: 15 residues. With V trimmed by 5 bases and J by 4 bases, 7 bases remained unmatched. Germline CDR1 is SEHNR and CDR2 is FQNEAQ (reference sequence). CDR3 coding DNA: TGTGCCAGCAGCCCGGGACAGGGGAGAAGAGAGACCCAGTACTTC. Its translation is CASSPGQGRRETQYF.

The chain joins TRBV4-2 to TRBJ2-7; 10 nucleotides align to TRBD2. In germline, CDR1 is LGHNA, CDR2 YNFKEQ. The junction had 2 bases not matched to a gene; V was cut back by 0 bases and J by 0 bases. The CDR3 has 16 residues. As DNA, the CDR3 is TGTGCCAGCAGCCAAGAGGCTAGCGGGGGCTCCTACGAGCAGTACTTC. This gives the protein CASSQEASGGSYEQYF.

V gene TRBV9 combines with J gene TRBJ2-2; a possible D gene is TRBD2 (6 bases). The CDR3 is made up of 14 amino acids. Germline V gives CDR1 SGDLS, CDR2 YYNGEE. V shed 0 bases and J shed 6 bases, with 9 bases lying between them. The CDR3 sequence is CASSVDLAPGELFF. Written as DNA, the CDR3 is TGTGCCAGCAGCGTAGACCTAGCGCCCGGGGAGCTGTTTTTT.

The chain joins TRBV9 to TRBJ1-4, with D perhaps matching TRBD1 (5 bases). CDR3 size: 15 residues. Trimming took off 4 bases at V and 0 bases at J, with 10 bases between the two ends. Germline V gene data show CDR1 as SGDLS and CDR2 as YYNGEE. The CDR3 here is CASSRSTATNEKLFF. Written as DNA, the CDR3 is TGTGCCAGCAGCCGATCGACAGCAACTAATGAAAAACTGTTTTTT.

This sequence joins TRBV28 and TRBJ1-2, with D perhaps matching TRBD1 (6 bases). Trimming shortened V by 5 bases and J by 8 bases, and 15 bases separated the two germline ends. The V gene's germline CDR1 is MDHEN and CDR2 SYDVKM. The CDR3 is 13 amino acids. The CDR3 coding sequence is TGTGCCAGCAGTATTAGCTACAGGGCCGGCTACACCTTC. Amino acids: CASSISYRAGYTF.

This sequence joins TRBV9 and TRBJ1-3; D not certain. CDR3 length: 12 amino acids. Trimming removed 0 bases from V and 7 bases from J, with 5 bases in between. Germline lookup yields CDR1 SGDLS and CDR2 YYNGEE. The DNA for the CDR3 is TGTGCCAGCAGCGTAGAAGCGAACACCATATATTTT. This sequence encodes CASSVEANTIYF.

CDR3 bases: TGTGCCAGCACCCGGACAGGGCATGGCAATCAGCCCCAGCATTTT. Its translation is CASTRTGHGNQPQHF. The V gene is TRBV6-1, the J gene TRBJ1-5, with TRBD1 matching over 8 bases. The CDR3 is 15 amino acids. The trim removed 7 bases at V and 2 bases at J, leaving 7 bases unmatched. Germline-derived CDR1 and CDR2 are MNHNS and SASEGT.

The chain links TRBV23-1 to TRBJ1-5; TRBD1 matches 8 bases. TRBV23-1 is an open reading frame whose function is uncertain. The CDR3 runs 16 residues. J lost 2 bases, V lost 3 bases, and 6 bases had no gene match. In DNA form, the CDR3 reads TGCGCCAGCAGTCAGGCAGGACAGGGCGGCAATCAGCCCCAGCATTTT. Translating gives CASSQAGQGGNQPQHF.

The rearrangement joins TRBV19 to TRBJ1-1, with 11 bases identical to TRBD1. The V segment lost 6 bases and the J segment 4 bases; nucleotides outside the gene matches: 7. Germline loops: CDR1 LNHDA, CDR2 SQIVND (reference sequence). The CDR3 loop spans 15 amino acids. For the CDR3, the DNA is TGTGCCAGTAGGGACAGGGGGCGCGGGGGCACTGAAGCTTTCTTT. Its translation is CASRDRGRGGTEAFF. Based on the CDR3 plus reference TRBV19 and TRBJ1-1, the full variable domain is DGGITQSPKYLFRKEGQNVTLSCEQNLNHDAMYWYRQDPGQGLRLIYYSQIVNDFQKGDIAEGYSVSREKKESFPLTVTSAQKNPTAFYLCASRDRGRGGTEAFFGQGTRLTVV.